This note documents a single T cell receptor (beta chain) sequence. This record comes from a study of blood T cell repertoires in COVID-19. Study-level background: PBMCs, B-cell-depleted T cells, or T cells were the source of the cDNA or gDNA that made up the material.

Seattle's cohort entered during active infection and was followed longitudinally. Trimming shortened V by 4 bases and J by 0 bases, and 23 bases separated the two germline ends. Germline-derived CDR1 and CDR2 are SGDLS and YYNGEE. The CDR3 sequence is 20 residues long. Method: immunoSEQ multiplex PCR; TCRdb's copy keeps in-frame clones and lacks some. Of fewer than 450,000 clones in the sample, about 90% were seen once. The chain is built from TRBV9 and TRBJ2-6; possible D gene TRBD2, 5 bases. The receptor was isolated from a woman between 65 and 79 years old with COVID-19, enrolled during active disease. Sequencing was performed on peripheral blood. The CDR3 coding sequence is TGTGCCAGCAGCAATGCCGAAAGCCTAGTCCGGGGCTCTGGGGCCAACGTCCTGACTTTC. It encodes CASSNAESLVRGSGANVLTF.